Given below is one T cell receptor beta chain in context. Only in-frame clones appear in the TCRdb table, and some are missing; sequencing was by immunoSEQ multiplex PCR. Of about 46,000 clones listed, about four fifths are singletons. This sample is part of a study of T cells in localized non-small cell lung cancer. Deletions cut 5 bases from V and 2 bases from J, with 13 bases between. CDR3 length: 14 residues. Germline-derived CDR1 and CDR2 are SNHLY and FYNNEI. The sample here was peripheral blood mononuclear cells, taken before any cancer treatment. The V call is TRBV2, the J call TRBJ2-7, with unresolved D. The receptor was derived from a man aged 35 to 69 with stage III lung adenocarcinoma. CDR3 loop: CASSLSASTYEQYF. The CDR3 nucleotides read TGTGCCAGCAGTCTAAGCGCTTCCACCTACGAGCAGTACTTC.